The next 23 T cell receptor beta chains were all read from a single sample in a study of response to subunit inactivated influenza vaccine. TCRdb fed the RT-PCR reads into MiXCR, producing one record per CDR3 protein. The sample records 500,000 to 600,000 distinct CDR3 sequences, roughly 15% being singletons. The sequencing used PBMCs from blood, collected less than 13 days after vaccination. The receptors derive from a man aged 50-59 years who received an inactivated influenza vaccine.

This clonotype occurred many times. V usage is TRBV6-6 and J usage is TRBJ2-1, with D unresolved. The ends were cut back, 6 bases at V and 3 bases at J, with 6 bases in the middle. The CDR3 covers 12 residues. CDR1 and CDR2 (germline): MNHNY, SVGAGI (reference sequence). In DNA, the CDR3 is TGTGCCAGCAGCTACGACTACAATGAGCAGTTCTTC. It translates to CASSYDYNEQFF.

The V and J genes are TRBV15 and TRBJ1-5, with a tentative D call TRBD1 (5 bases). In germline, CDR1 is LNHNV, CDR2 YYDKDF (reference sequence). Between the trimmed V and J ends, which lost 1 base and 5 bases, there was a span of 12 bases. The CDR3 is made up of 15 amino acids. The CDR3 spells CATSRGREGYQPQHF. CDR3 DNA: TGTGCCACCAGCAGAGGCAGGGAGGGGTATCAGCCCCAGCATTTT.

The CDR3, as DNA: TGTGCCAGCAGCTCTGGGACAGGGGGAGCAGATACGCAGTATTTT. This codes for CASSSGTGGADTQYF. The chain is built from TRBV7-7 and TRBJ2-3; 11 positions match TRBD1. V was clipped by 4 bases and J by 4 bases; unmatched bases: 4. Germline values: CDR1 SSHAT, CDR2 FNYEAQ (reference sequence). The CDR3 contains 15 residues.

This clonotype has just a few counts. The V and J genes are TRBV6-1 and TRBJ2-2, with D maybe TRBD1 (5 bases). Trimming pared 7 bases from V and 6 bases from J, leaving 12 bases between. This CDR3 comprises 13 residues. Germline V gene sequence: CDR1 MNHNS, CDR2 SASEGT. The CDR3 spells CASTPGSPGELFF. CDR3 in DNA: TGTGCCAGCACCCCAGGGTCGCCCGGGGAGCTGTTTTTT.

This clonotype has a handful of counts. The rearrangement joins TRBV20-1 to TRBJ2-7; 14 bases are shared with TRBD2. This CDR3 has 14 amino acids. Germline V gene lookup returns CDR1 DFQATT and CDR2 SNEGSKA (reference sequence). Trimming removed 6 bases from V and 5 bases from J; junction bases left unmatched: 6. CDR3 sequence: CSAPGTSGSHEQYF. The CDR3 DNA follows: TGCAGTGCCCCCGGGACTAGCGGGAGCCACGAGCAGTACTTC.

This clonotype was observed a few times. The rearrangement uses TRBV5-1 and TRBJ2-3, with TRBD1 matching over 7 bases. Germline lookup yields CDR1 SGHRS and CDR2 YFSETQ. CDR3 size: 14 residues. With 1 base clipped from V and 6 bases from J, the junction kept 5 bases outside the gene matches. CDR3 amino acids: CASSLKGGEDTQYF. In DNA form, the CDR3 reads TGCGCCAGCAGCTTGAAAGGGGGCGAGGATACGCAGTATTTT.

The chain links TRBV10-3 to TRBJ2-2; unclear D gene. This CDR3 region has 12 residues. Between the trimmed V and J ends, which lost 8 bases and 3 bases, there was a span of 7 bases. CDR1 is ENHRY, CDR2 SYGVKD, per germline. For the CDR3, the DNA is TGTGCCATCGGACCCTACACCGGGGAGCTGTTTTTT. This translates into CAIGPYTGELFF.

This clonotype was counted between two and nine times. The V and J genes are TRBV18 and TRBJ2-2; no clear D. The length of the CDR3 is 15 residues. Trimming shortened V by 4 bases and J by 5 bases, and 14 bases separated the two germline ends. Germline-derived CDR1 and CDR2 are KGHSH and LQKENI. CDR3 in DNA: TGTGCCAGCTCACAACGGCTAATAATGACCGGGGAGCTGTTTTTT. The encoded protein is CASSQRLIMTGELFF.

This clonotype showed up just a few times. The V call is TRBV2, the J call TRBJ1-2, with TRBD1 matching over 12 bases. V was pared by 3 bases and J by 4 bases, with 12 bases of the junction left unmatched. Germline CDR1 SNHLY, CDR2 FYNNEI. This CDR3 is 18 amino acids long. The CDR3 bases are TGTGCCAGCAGTGAGTTAAGGGACAGGGGGCCGCAGGTCTATGGCTACACCTTC. Residues: CASSELRDRGPQVYGYTF.

The rearrangement uses TRBV6-1 and TRBJ2-5; TRBD2 might be the D (5 bases). The germline CDR1 and CDR2 sequences are MNHNS and SASEGT. V lost 6 bases and J 4 bases, leaving 12 bases between the germline ends. This CDR3 is built from 13 residues. As DNA, the CDR3 is TGTGCCAGCAGGGACTTTTCGGGAGAGACCCAGTACTTC. Translated, it gives CASRDFSGETQYF.

The chain joins TRBV3-1 to TRBJ2-7; TRBD2 agrees at 8 bases. J lost 9 bases, V lost 0 bases, and 10 bases had no gene match. CDR1 LGHDT and CDR2 YNNKEL come from the germline V gene (reference sequence). This CDR3 is built from 15 residues. For the CDR3, the DNA is TGTGCCAGCAGCCAAGATCGGGTAGCGGGATGGGCGCAGTACTTC. Encoded protein: CASSQDRVAGWAQYF.

Only a few counts were recorded for this clonotype. This chain links TRBV2 with TRBJ2-7, with 11 positions matching TRBD1. The CDR3 runs 17 residues. Germline loops: CDR1 SNHLY, CDR2 FYNNEI. J was trimmed by 4 bases and V by 8 bases; bases with no gene match: 16. The CDR3 DNA reads as TGTGCCAGCGTCCTGGGACAGGGGGTAAAGTTAAGGTACGAGCAGTACTTC. Its translation is CASVLGQGVKLRYEQYF.

The chain recombines TRBV19 with TRBJ1-5; D possibly corresponds to TRBD1 (5 bases). The CDR3 has 17 residues. Germline CDR1 reads LNHDA; CDR2 reads SQIVND (reference sequence). V was clipped by 2 bases and J by 4 bases, with 18 bases between them. The CDR3 loop is CASSIIPPDGGNQPQHF. The CDR3 DNA sequence: TGTGCCAGTAGTATAATTCCCCCGGACGGGGGGAATCAGCCCCAGCATTTT.

The chain recombines TRBV12-5 with TRBJ2-7; D may be TRBD1 (6 bases). This CDR3 is 13 amino acids long. V dropped 5 bases and J dropped 3 bases, with 11 bases sitting between them. CDR1 and CDR2 (germline): LGHNT, FRNRAP. As DNA, the CDR3 is TGTGCTAGTGGTAGGGACACCTACTACGAGCAGTACTTC. This sequence encodes CASGRDTYYEQYF. The full variable domain, rest sourced from reference TRBV12-5 and TRBJ2-7, is DARVTQTPRHKVTEMGQEVTMRCQPILGHNTVFWYRQTMMQGLELLAYFRNRAPLDDSGMPKDRFSAEMPDATLATLKIQPSEPRDSAVYFCASGRDTYYEQYFGPGTRLTVT.

This clonotype was seen a few times. The genes are TRBV12-3 or TRBV12-4 and TRBJ2-1; 9 bases match TRBD1. Losses at the gene ends were 6 bases for V and 4 bases for J; bases not matched to a gene: 4. The CDR3 covers 14 residues. CDR3 nucleotide sequence: TGTGCCAGCAGAGAGACAGGGGGTTACAATGAGCAGTTCTTC. Protein product: CASRETGGYNEQFF.

This clonotype has just a few counts. The genes are TRBV25-1 and TRBJ1-5; perhaps TRBD1 as D (5 bases). This CDR3 has 15 residues. The V gene's germline CDR1 is MGHDK and CDR2 SYGVNS. Trimming pared 6 bases from V and 5 bases from J, leaving 17 bases between. CDR3 sequence: CASSGDRGGYQPQHF. CDR3 DNA: TGTGCCAGCAGCGGGGACCGGGGAGGATATCAGCCCCAGCATTTT.

The chain uses TRBV12-3 or TRBV12-4 and TRBJ1-3, with unresolved D. This CDR3 spans 15 amino acids. The germline V and J ends were trimmed by 4 bases and 4 bases, with 14 bases remaining between them. For the CDR3, the DNA is TGTGCCAGCAGTTCCTATGGACTGACGGGAAACACCATATATTTT. Its protein product is CASSSYGLTGNTIYF.

This clonotype has a handful of counts. CDR3 region: CASSLTRGPEKLFF. The CDR3 DNA sequence: TGTGCCAGCAGCCTAACCAGGGGGCCGGAAAAACTGTTTTTT. J is TRBJ1-4 and V is TRBV7-2; 8 bases fit TRBD1. In germline, CDR1 is SGHTA, CDR2 FQGNSA. The CDR3 runs to 14 residues. J was trimmed by 8 bases and V by 5 bases; bases with no gene match: 7.

Comment on this clonotype: One end of the junction is discordant with germline, which a read error may explain. CDR3 region: CSAEGTGAFTDTQYF. CDR3 sequence (DNA): TGCAGTGCAGAAGGGACAGGGGCGTTCACAGATACACAGTATTTT. The genes are TRBV20-1 and TRBJ2-3; 10 nucleotides agree with TRBD1. This CDR3 contains 15 residues. Germline V CDR1 and CDR2: DFQATT, SNEGSKA (reference sequence).

The chain employs TRBV7-9 and TRBJ2-1, with D possibly being TRBD1 (6 bases). CDR3 length equals 13 residues. Germline assignment: CDR1 SEHNR and CDR2 FQNEAQ (reference sequence). V was pared by 5 bases and J by 9 bases, with 14 bases between. The CDR3 region is CASSATLDSEQFF. In DNA, the CDR3 is TGTGCCAGCAGCGCCACCCTGGACAGTGAGCAGTTCTTC.

The rearrangement uses TRBV27 and TRBJ1-5, with 11 bases aligning to TRBD1. This CDR3 has 18 amino acids. V lost 5 bases to trimming and J lost 1 base; unmatched junction nucleotides: 10. Germline CDR1 and CDR2: MNHEY and SMNVEV (reference sequence). CDR3 region: CASSKGQGGVFSNQPQHF. CDR3 bases: TGTGCCAGCAGTAAGGGACAGGGGGGGGTTTTCAGCAATCAGCCCCAGCATTTT.

This clonotype was found a few times. The chain uses TRBV7-3 and TRBJ2-2, with D possibly TRBD1 on 6 matching bases. V was pared by 2 bases and J by 6 bases, with 7 bases between. The germline CDR1 and CDR2 sequences are SGHTA and FQGTGA. The CDR3 is made up of 13 amino acids. In DNA form, the CDR3 reads TGTGCCAGCAGCTTATACAGGGCCGGGGAGCTGTTTTTT. It translates to CASSLYRAGELFF.

This clonotype was counted only a few times. V is TRBV7-9 and J is TRBJ2-7, with D perhaps given as TRBD1 or TRBD2 (7 bases each). V lost 4 bases, J lost 3 bases, and 16 bases lay in between. This CDR3 is 15 amino acids long. From germline, CDR1 is SEHNR and CDR2 FQNEAQ (reference sequence). The chain's CDR3 is CASSSDREGIYEQYF. The CDR3 region has the DNA TGTGCCAGCAGCTCCGACAGGGAGGGGATCTACGAGCAGTACTTC.